These 26 T cell receptor beta chains were sequenced from one sample in a study of T cell responses to AZD1222 COVID-19 vaccine. This table comes from immunoSEQ multiplex PCR, and its TCRdb copy is limited to in-frame clones, with some not included. The profile shows about 120,000 clones, about 88% of them singletons. The input for sequencing was peripheral blood, taken on day 0 of MenACWY control vaccination. The receptors originated from an adult in good health.

V gene TRBV5-4 combines with J gene TRBJ2-7; 7 bases line up with TRBD2. The CDR3 totals 15 residues. V gave up 2 bases and J gave up 2 bases; unmatched junction bases: 7. Germline V lookup: CDR1 SGHNT, CDR2 YYREEE (reference sequence). CDR3 amino acids: CASSFEGSGPYEQYF. CDR3 sequence (DNA): TGTGCCAGCAGCTTTGAGGGTAGCGGGCCCTACGAGCAGTACTTC. Using reference TRBV5-4 and TRBJ2-7 for the parts outside the CDR3, the full variable domain is ETGVTQSPTHLIKTRGQQVTLRCSSQSGHNTVSWYQQALGQGPQFIFQYYREEENGRGNFPPRFSGLQFPNYSSELNVNALELDDSALYLCASSFEGSGPYEQYFGPGTRLTVT.

The rearrangement links TRBV28 to TRBJ1-4; D is perhaps TRBD1 (6 bases). Trimming left V 5 bases short and J 0 bases short, with 10 bases between. The V gene's germline CDR1 is MDHEN and CDR2 SYDVKM. This CDR3 spans 15 amino acids. CDR3 coding DNA: TGTGCCAGCAGTCCCCGGACAGCAACTAATGAAAAACTGTTTTTT. Translating gives CASSPRTATNEKLFF.

The chain links TRBV9 to TRBJ2-5; TRBD2 is a possible D gene (7 bases). The CDR3 length is 18 residues. Trimming stripped 0 bases from V and 4 bases from J, with 22 bases between. Germline CDR1 and CDR2: SGDLS and YYNGEE. DNA for the CDR3: TGTGCCAGCAGCGTAGATGGGTTTGGGGGGGCCTTGGGAGAGACCCAGTACTTC. Amino acid sequence: CASSVDGFGGALGETQYF.

The V and J genes are TRBV9 and TRBJ2-7, with D perhaps TRBD2 (5 bases). The germline gives CDR1 SGDLS, CDR2 YYNGEE. The CDR3 length is 15 residues. Between the trimmed V and J ends, which lost 2 bases and 2 bases, there was a span of 14 bases. The CDR3 coding sequence is TGTGCCAGCAGCGTCGCTGGCGGGTACCCCTACGAGCAGTACTTC. It yields the protein CASSVAGGYPYEQYF.

This clone was seen only once. The chain couples TRBV24-1 to TRBJ2-5; D possibly corresponds to TRBD2 (5 bases). This CDR3 comprises 13 residues. Between the trimmed V and J ends, which lost 5 bases and 5 bases, there was a span of 11 bases. Germline CDR1 is KGHDR and CDR2 is SFDVKD. CDR3 region: CATSASGFETQYF. The CDR3 DNA reads as TGTGCCACCAGTGCTTCGGGGTTTGAGACCCAGTACTTC.

This chain connects TRBV28 to TRBJ1-2, with a possible D match to TRBD1 (5 bases). Germline CDR1 and CDR2: MDHEN and SYDVKM. The CDR3 loop spans 14 amino acids. V gave up 6 bases and J gave up 4 bases, with 15 bases separating them. The CDR3 nucleotides are TGTGCCAGCAGATCCGGGGGGGTAATCTATGGCTACACCTTC. It is translated as CASRSGGVIYGYTF.

This chain connects TRBV5-4 to TRBJ2-6, with 8 nucleotides matching TRBD1. The CDR3 contains 20 residues. Per germline, CDR1 SGHNT and CDR2 YYREEE (reference sequence). With V trimmed by 3 bases and J by 0 bases, 14 bases remained unmatched. CDR3 nucleotides: TGTGCCAGCAGCTCCGCCGGACTCGGACAGGGTTACTCTGGGGCCAACGTCCTGACTTTC. Translating it yields CASSSAGLGQGYSGANVLTF.

This clone was recorded once. The V call is TRBV11-2, the J call TRBJ2-7; 12 bases match TRBD2. CDR1 is SGHAT and CDR2 is FQNNGV in the germline V gene. This CDR3 region has 17 residues. V was pared by 3 bases and J by 2 bases, with 8 bases of the junction left unmatched. The CDR3, as DNA: TGTGCCAGCAGCTTCGGGTTCCGGACTAGCGGGACCTACGAGCAGTACTTC. It specifies CASSFGFRTSGTYEQYF.

The chain links TRBV4-1 to TRBJ1-5, with D possibly being TRBD1 (5 bases). The CDR3 consists of 14 residues. Germline CDR1 is MGHRA and CDR2 is YSYEKL. Trimming stripped 2 bases from V and 3 bases from J, with 8 bases between. CDR3: CASSQSGINQPQHF. CDR3 nucleotide sequence: TGCGCCAGCAGCCAATCAGGGATCAATCAGCCCCAGCATTTT.

This sequence joins TRBV9 and TRBJ1-4; D is possibly TRBD1 (5 bases). V lost 2 bases, J lost 4 bases, and 12 bases lay in between. The germline gives CDR1 SGDLS, CDR2 YYNGEE. CDR3 length equals 15 residues. The CDR3 bases are TGTGCCAGCAGCGTCGCAGGGTTTCGTAATGAAAAACTGTTTTTT. Encoded protein: CASSVAGFRNEKLFF.

The CDR3 spells CASSLGQGKLQPQHF. Here the CDR3 DNA reads TGTGCCAGCAGTCTGGGACAGGGGAAGCTTCAGCCCCAGCATTTT. The rearrangement uses TRBV28 and TRBJ1-5; 10 nucleotides line up with TRBD1. Looked up from germline, CDR1 is MDHEN and CDR2 is SYDVKM. Trimming cost V 5 bases and J 6 bases; bases outside gene matches: 7. CDR3 length: 15 residues.

V is TRBV21-1 and J is TRBJ2-7; the table's D call, TRBD1, has no DNA check behind it. TRBV21-1 is deemed a pseudogene. CDR3 length: 11 amino acids. CDR3 coding DNA: TGTGCCAGCAGCAACAGGGTCGAGCAGTACTTC. It translates to CASSNRVEQYF.

V and J are TRBV28 and TRBJ2-1, with 9 bases lining up with TRBD2. This CDR3 has 16 amino acids. Germline V lookup: CDR1 MDHEN, CDR2 SYDVKM. Losses at the gene ends were 4 bases for V and 9 bases for J; bases not matched to a gene: 13. CDR3 region: CASSSRGGGRAGEQFF. In DNA form, the CDR3 reads TGTGCCAGCAGTTCGCGCGGGGGCGGGAGGGCCGGTGAGCAGTTCTTC. Full variable domain (rest looked up from reference TRBV28 and TRBJ2-1): DVKVTQSSRYLVKRTGEKVFLECVQDMDHENMFWYRQDPGLGLRLIYFSYDVKMKEKGDIPEGYSVSREKKERFSLILESASTNQTSMYLCASSSRGGGRAGEQFFGPGTRLTVL.

This rearrangement joins TRBV14 to TRBJ2-5; TRBD1 might be the D (5 bases). The CDR3 has 18 amino acids. In germline, CDR1 is SGHDN, CDR2 FVKESK. V was shortened by 1 base and J by 5 bases, with 23 bases between the two germline ends. The CDR3 nucleotides are TGTGCCAGCAGCCAAGTGGGGCGTTTCGGCGGTAGTGCGGAGACCCAGTACTTC. Translating it yields CASSQVGRFGGSAETQYF.

The chain couples TRBV9 to TRBJ2-3, with TRBD1 as a possible D gene (5 bases). V lost 1 base and J lost 1, with 10 bases in between. The CDR3 runs 15 residues. From germline, CDR1 is SGDLS and CDR2 YYNGEE. The CDR3 region is CASSVLGEGTDTQYF. CDR3 in DNA: TGTGCCAGCAGCGTATTAGGGGAAGGCACAGATACGCAGTATTTT. Based on the CDR3 plus reference TRBV9 and TRBJ2-3, the full variable domain is DSGVTQTPKHLITATGQRVTLRCSPRSGDLSVYWYQQSLDQGLQFLIQYYNGEERAKGNILERFSAQQFPDLHSELNLSSLELGDSALYFCASSVLGEGTDTQYFGPGTRLTVL.

The chain links TRBV2 to TRBJ1-1; D remains ambiguous. The CDR3 length is 14 residues. The V gene's germline CDR1 is SNHLY and CDR2 FYNNEI. The V end was cut by 7 bases, the J end by 1 base, with 13 bases between. The DNA for the CDR3 is TGTGCCAGCATCACAGACCAAAGGAACACTGAAGCTTTCTTT. Translation gives CASITDQRNTEAFF.

This rearrangement joins TRBV24-1 to TRBJ2-5; TRBD1 or TRBD2 may be the D gene (5 bases each). Per germline, CDR1 KGHDR and CDR2 SFDVKD. Trimming took off 4 bases at V and 5 bases at J, with 16 bases between the two ends. The CDR3 sequence is 15 residues long. The CDR3 region has the DNA TGTGCCACCAGTGACCCGGGGTTTTGGGGGGAGACCCAGTACTTC. This translates into CATSDPGFWGETQYF.

The chain couples TRBV5-6 to TRBJ2-1; D ambiguous. The germline gives CDR1 SGHDT, CDR2 YYEEEE. V was clipped by 2 bases and J by 10 bases, with 10 bases between them. CDR3 size: 12 residues. For the CDR3, the DNA is TGTGCCAGCAGCTTCCGGACGGCAGAGCAGTTCTTC. Its translation is CASSFRTAEQFF.

This clone turned up a few times. This chain links TRBV30 with TRBJ1-2, with D possibly TRBD1 on 5 matching bases. Germline values: CDR1 GTSNPN, CDR2 SVGIG (reference sequence). The ends were cut back, 2 bases at V and 8 bases at J, with 18 bases in the middle. There are 14 residues in the CDR3. CDR3 DNA: TGTGCCTGGAGTAAATCGACGAGGGGAGGCGGCTACACCTTC. The encoded protein is CAWSKSTRGGGYTF. Using reference TRBV30 and TRBJ1-2 for the parts outside the CDR3, the full variable domain is SQTIHQWPATLVQPVGSPLSLECTVEGTSNPNLYWYRQAAGRGLQLLFYSVGIGQISSEVPQNLSASRPQDRQFILSSKKLLLSDSGFYLCAWSKSTRGGGYTFGSGTRLTVV.

The chain uses TRBV28 and TRBJ1-6; 10 nucleotides match TRBD1. This CDR3 comprises 15 residues. V lost 3 bases and J lost 13; bases outside the gene matches: 9. CDR1 and CDR2 (germline): MDHEN, SYDVKM. CDR3 sequence: CASSFRGQGRSPLHF. The CDR3 coding sequence is TGTGCCAGCAGTTTCCGGGGACAGGGGAGGTCTCCCCTCCACTTT.

Notes on this clone: Lacking the conserved final phenylalanine or tryptophan, this CDR3 likely reflects a read error. The DNA is omitted, as the CDR3 cannot be located on it reliably, and the CDR3 follows TCRdb's listing. The rearrangement uses TRBV3-1 (or the pseudogene TRBV3-2) and TRBJ2-3; TRBD2 is taken as the D call from the table, unchecked against the DNA. The CDR3 is 13 amino acids in total, end residues counted. Germline loops: CDR1 LGHDT, CDR2 YNNKEL (reference sequence). CDR3 region: CASSQEASGLLFL.

The gene calls are TRBV7-7 and TRBJ2-5; tentative D call: TRBD1 (6 bases). Deletions cut 4 bases from V and 5 bases from J, with 11 bases between. In germline, CDR1 is SSHAT, CDR2 FNYEAQ (reference sequence). This CDR3 contains 13 residues. DNA for the CDR3: TGTGCCAGCAGCTCGGGACATAGGGAGACCCAGTACTTC. This codes for CASSSGHRETQYF.

The chain is built from TRBV28 and TRBJ1-1, with unresolved D. Germline CDR1 MDHEN, CDR2 SYDVKM. Trimming removed 1 base from V and 5 bases from J, with 8 bases in between. The CDR3 has 13 residues. The CDR3 here is CASSLYHRTEAFF. The CDR3 DNA is TGTGCCAGCAGTTTATATCACCGGACTGAAGCTTTCTTT.

This clone was detected only once. The V gene is TRBV27, the J gene TRBJ1-3; possible D gene TRBD1, 5 bases. This CDR3 has 16 residues. Germline V gives CDR1 MNHEY, CDR2 SMNVEV (reference sequence). Deletions cut 5 bases from V and 2 bases from J, with 16 bases between. The CDR3 DNA reads TGTGCCAGCAGTCCCTCCAGGGTCTCCGCTGGAAACACCATATATTTT. As protein: CASSPSRVSAGNTIYF.

This chain joins TRBV11-3 and TRBJ2-7; weak D call: TRBD1 (5 bases). This CDR3 spans 14 amino acids. Germline V gene lookup returns CDR1 SGHNT and CDR2 YENEEA. The V end was cut by 6 bases, the J end by 2 bases, with 14 bases between. The CDR3 coding sequence is TGTGCCAGCAGTTCCTTCGACAGACCCTACGAGCAGTACTTC. Its protein is CASSSFDRPYEQYF.

V and J are TRBV2 and TRBJ1-5; no firm D call. Germline CDR1 SNHLY, CDR2 FYNNEI. V shed 0 bases and J shed 0 bases, with 6 bases lying between them. The CDR3 runs 15 residues. The CDR3 DNA sequence: TGTGCCAGCAGTGAAGCGCATTATAGCAATCAGCCCCAGCATTTT. Translated, it gives CASSEAHYSNQPQHF.